Below are 22 T cell receptor beta chains sequenced from a single sample in a study of cytomegalovirus exposure and HLA in healthy donors. Amplification used 60 Vbeta primers and 13 Jbeta primers. Sequenced by immunoSEQ multiplex PCR; TCRdb stores in-frame clones only, minus some. The sample includes about 120,000 clones, 65% to 80% seen only once; the top ten take about 2.7%. Sequenced: PBMCs. These receptors all stem from a woman aged 40 to 50 in good health and CMV-seropositive.

CDR3 in DNA: TGTGCCAGCAGCCAGACGGACAGAAACTATGGCTACACCTTC. Its protein is CASSQTDRNYGYTF. The rearrangement joins TRBV6-1 to TRBJ1-2; a possible D gene is TRBD1 (6 bases). Trimming took 6 bases from V and 2 from J, leaving 13 bases between them. Germline CDR1 reads MNHNS; CDR2 reads SASEGT. The CDR3 runs 14 residues.

This sequence joins TRBV19 and TRBJ2-7; TRBD1 matches 7 bases. Per the germline V gene, CDR1 is LNHDA and CDR2 is SQIVND (reference sequence). V dropped 4 bases and J dropped 0; count of bases not matched to a gene: 3. CDR3 length: 14 amino acids. This CDR3 is CASSTGDSSYEQYF. CDR3 in DNA: TGTGCCAGTAGTACCGGGGACAGCTCCTACGAGCAGTACTTC.

This clone was recorded a few times. The chain is built from TRBV27 and TRBJ2-4; TRBD2 matches at 11 bases. Germline trimming cut 6 bases from V and 2 bases from J; bases unmatched to any gene: 9. This CDR3 is built from 17 residues. Germline V lookup: CDR1 MNHEY, CDR2 SMNVEV (reference sequence). CDR3 bases: TGTGCCAGCAGGCGTACTAGCGGGAGTGCGACCAAAAACATTCAGTACTTC. Its protein product is CASRRTSGSATKNIQYF.

The chain has TRBV19 and TRBJ2-7; TRBD1 matches 7 bases. The CDR3 is 14 amino acids. Germline V lookup: CDR1 LNHDA, CDR2 SQIVND (reference sequence). V lost 1 base to trimming and J lost 3 bases; unmatched junction nucleotides: 3. In DNA, the CDR3 is TGTGCCAGTAGTATAGCACAGGGGTACTACGAGCAGTACTTC. Its protein product is CASSIAQGYYEQYF.

DNA for the CDR3: TGTGCCAGCAGTTACGGGAGGGGCAGGTCTAACTATGGCTACACCTTC. Its translation is CASSYGRGRSNYGYTF. This chain connects TRBV6-5 to TRBJ1-2, with TRBD1 as a possible D gene (5 bases). CDR1 and CDR2 from the germline V gene are MNHEY and SVGAGI. Trimming took 2 bases from V and 0 from J, leaving 13 bases between them. This CDR3 spans 16 amino acids.

V and J are TRBV5-1 and TRBJ1-1; D may be TRBD1 (6 bases). With 4 bases removed from V and 10 bases from J, the gap between germline ends came to 17 bases. CDR1 SGHRS and CDR2 YFSETQ come from the germline V gene. The CDR3 runs 13 residues. CDR3 region: CASSPSRGDVAFF. In nucleotides, the CDR3 is TGCGCCAGCAGCCCCTCCAGGGGAGACGTAGCTTTCTTT.

The V and J genes are TRBV28 and TRBJ2-3; maybe TRBD2 (5 bases). Germline CDR1 MDHEN, CDR2 SYDVKM. V shed 7 bases and J shed 3 bases, with 14 bases lying between them. The CDR3 spans 14 residues. CDR3 amino acids: CASTLGWETDTQYF. The CDR3 bases are TGTGCCAGCACTCTAGGGTGGGAGACAGATACGCAGTATTTT. The whole variable domain, filled in from reference TRBV28 and TRBJ2-3, reads DVKVTQSSRYLVKRTGEKVFLECVQDMDHENMFWYRQDPGLGLRLIYFSYDVKMKEKGDIPEGYSVSREKKERFSLILESASTNQTSMYLCASTLGWETDTQYFGPGTRLTVL.

The chain is built from TRBV7-2 and TRBJ1-2; D is possibly TRBD1 (5 bases). CDR3 length equals 15 residues. CDR1 is SGHTA, CDR2 FQGNSA, per germline. Trimming shortened V by 5 bases and J by 4 bases, and 17 bases separated the two germline ends. DNA of the CDR3: TGTGCCAGCAGCCGCCGTGGGCAGGGTGGCTATGGCTACACCTTC. Translating gives CASSRRGQGGYGYTF.

This clone has only one observation. The gene calls are TRBV7-2 and TRBJ2-3; the D gene is possibly TRBD2 (6 bases). V was clipped by 2 bases and J by 5 bases, with 14 bases between them. The length of the CDR3 is 15 residues. CDR1 is SGHTA, CDR2 FQGNSA, per germline. Written as DNA, the CDR3 is TGTGCCAGCAGCTTAATAACGGGAGCAAGAGATACGCAGTATTTT. Amino acid sequence: CASSLITGARDTQYF.

V usage is TRBV9 and J usage is TRBJ2-5; D may be TRBD1 (6 bases). Germline-derived CDR1 and CDR2 are SGDLS and YYNGEE. The CDR3 covers 15 residues. V was pared by 0 bases and J by 4 bases, with 13 bases between. CDR3 nucleotide sequence: TGTGCCAGCAGCGTAGCTACGCCAGGGGTAGAGACCCAGTACTTC. This translates into CASSVATPGVETQYF.

The gene calls are TRBV27 and TRBJ2-5; 9 nucleotides agree with TRBD1. V lost 3 bases, J lost 2 bases, and 1 base stayed unmatched. The CDR3 has 14 residues. CDR1 and CDR2 from the germline V gene are MNHEY and SMNVEV (reference sequence). CDR3 sequence reads: CASSFGTGQETQYF. The CDR3 nucleotides are TGTGCCAGCAGTTTTGGGACAGGGCAAGAGACCCAGTACTTC.

The genes are TRBV2 and TRBJ1-6, with 7 bases lining up with TRBD1. V shed 7 bases and J 6 bases; nucleotides not matched to a gene: 6. Germline CDR1 SNHLY, CDR2 FYNNEI. CDR3 size: 14 residues. CDR3 amino acids: CASIRDSANSPLHF. In DNA, the CDR3 is TGTGCCAGCATTAGGGACAGCGCTAATTCACCCCTCCACTTT.

The V gene is TRBV28, the J gene TRBJ1-2; weak D call: TRBD1 (5 bases). Germline CDR1 reads MDHEN; CDR2 reads SYDVKM. The CDR3 has 14 amino acids. The ends were cut back, 7 bases at V and 5 bases at J, with 17 bases in the middle. Written as DNA, the CDR3 is TGTGCCAGCACCTGGGGCGCCCAGCAGTATGGCTACACCTTC. Translated, it gives CASTWGAQQYGYTF.

This chain connects TRBV15 to TRBJ1-5; the match to TRBD1 covers 8 bases. V dropped 5 bases and J dropped 5; count of bases not matched to a gene: 11. The CDR3 has 16 amino acids. Germline CDR1 LNHNV, CDR2 YYDKDF (reference sequence). The CDR3 nucleotides read TGTGCCACCAGCCTAGGGACAGGTACTTACGATCAGCCCCAGCATTTT. It is translated as CATSLGTGTYDQPQHF.

This chain connects TRBV7-2 to TRBJ1-2; D perhaps matches TRBD1 (6 bases). Trimming removed 3 bases from V and 5 bases from J, with 13 bases in between. The CDR3 has 14 residues. The germline CDR1 and CDR2 sequences are SGHTA and FQGNSA. The CDR3 protein is CASSLGHEKYGYTF. CDR3 nucleotides: TGTGCCAGCAGCTTGGGACATGAAAAATATGGCTACACCTTC.

The V and J genes are TRBV7-2 and TRBJ2-1, with D hard to call. V lost 5 bases, J lost 9 bases, and 11 bases lay in between. This CDR3 has 12 residues. Germline V CDR1 and CDR2: SGHTA, FQGNSA. CDR3 nucleotides: TGTGCCAGCAGCCCGCTGGCTAGTGAGCAGTTCTTC. This codes for CASSPLASEQFF.

This chain connects TRBV13 to TRBJ1-3; no clear D gene. The germline V gene encodes CDR1 PRHDT and CDR2 FYEKMQ (reference sequence). Between the trimmed V and J ends, which lost 0 bases and 0 bases, there was a span of 9 bases. The length of the CDR3 is 16 residues. The CDR3 protein is CASSLGSVTSGNTIYF. The CDR3 nucleotides are TGTGCCAGCAGCTTAGGGTCGGTTACCTCTGGAAACACCATATATTTT.

The V and J genes are TRBV5-1 and TRBJ1-1; D unresolved. The CDR3 covers 16 residues. V was clipped by 1 base and J by 0 bases, with 13 bases between them. CDR1 and CDR2 from the germline V gene are SGHRS and YFSETQ. Written as DNA, the CDR3 is TGCGCCAGCAGCTTGAACAGCAGACAAATGAACACTGAAGCTTTCTTT. It is translated as CASSLNSRQMNTEAFF. The variable domain in full, completed from reference TRBV5-1 and TRBJ1-1, reads KAGVTQTPRYLIKTRGQQVTLSCSPISGHRSVSWYQQTPGQGLQFLFEYFSETQRNKGNFPGRFSGRQFSNSRSEMNVSTLELGDSALYLCASSLNSRQMNTEAFFGQGTRLTVV.

This rearrangement joins TRBV30 to TRBJ2-7; 10 positions match TRBD1. Germline V lookup: CDR1 GTSNPN, CDR2 SVGIG (reference sequence). This CDR3 comprises 13 residues. Trimming cost V 3 bases and J 6 bases; bases outside gene matches: 5. CDR3 coding DNA: TGTGCCTGGAGGGGGGACAGGGGAGGCGAGCAGTACTTC. It codes for CAWRGDRGGEQYF.

This chain connects TRBV6-5 to TRBJ2-7, with D possibly matching TRBD1 (6 bases). V dropped 3 bases and J dropped 2 bases, with 17 bases sitting between them. Germline values: CDR1 MNHEY, CDR2 SVGAGI. This CDR3 has 16 amino acids. The DNA for the CDR3 is TGTGCCAGCAGTTATAGTTCCCGGGACATCACCTACGAGCAGTACTTC. This codes for CASSYSSRDITYEQYF.

The rearrangement links TRBV14 to TRBJ1-5; D call uncertain. With 1 base removed from V and 4 bases from J, the gap between germline ends came to 17 bases. Germline-derived CDR1 and CDR2 are SGHDN and FVKESK. The CDR3 runs to 17 residues. This CDR3 is CASSQGLYRVLNQPQHF. The CDR3 DNA sequence: TGTGCCAGCAGCCAAGGGTTATATCGGGTTTTGAATCAGCCCCAGCATTTT.

The CDR3 loop is CASSLSASGGATDTQYF. CDR3 sequence (DNA): TGTGCCAGCAGTTTATCGGCTAGCGGGGGGGCAACAGATACGCAGTATTTT. The gene calls are TRBV27 and TRBJ2-3; TRBD2 agrees at 12 bases. V lost 0 bases and J lost 3; bases outside the gene matches: 4. Germline CDR1 MNHEY, CDR2 SMNVEV (reference sequence). This CDR3 is built from 17 residues.